The next 7 T cell receptor gamma chains were all read from a single sample in a study of Vδ1+ human thymocytes. Study-wide results and limits: Thymic TRG and TRD repertoires appeared highly polyclonal.

Their antigens are not known. Sequences come from RNA converted to cDNA by reverse transcription. Multiplex PCR used pooled V-gene forward primers and a constant-region reverse primer to amplify CDR3s. TCRdb reanalyzed the multiplex PCR reads using CATT. There are about 22,000 gamma-chain clones in the sample; roughly 13% occur only once, and 1.9% lies in the top ten. Sequencing was performed on Vdelta1+ gamma-delta thymocytes from the thymus. Subset: FACS-sorted CD3+ TCRalphabeta- TCRVdelta1+ TCRVdelta2- thymocytes. These receptors all stem from a child under two years old who had congenital heart surgery.

This clone was picked up a small number of times. A much larger clone sits a single nucleotide away, making a read error possible. Distinct nucleotide sequences in the sample also encode this CDR3. The chain is built from TRGV2 and TRGJ1 or TRGJ2. The CDR3 runs to 14 residues. The ends lost 0 bases at V and 3 bases at J; junction bases unmatched: 5. CDR1 EGSNGY and CDR2 YDSYNSKV come from the germline V gene. CDR3 DNA sequence: TGTGCCACCTGGGACGGGCCGACTTATTATAAGAAACTCTTT. This codes for CATWDGPTYYKKLF.

Sample share makes this clone medium-sized (0.01 to 0.1%). This specimen includes other DNA sequences encoding the same CDR3. The rearrangement joins TRGV8 to TRGJ1 or TRGJ2. CDR1 and CDR2 from the germline V gene are VENAVY and YDSYNSRV. The CDR3 length is 13 residues. After removal of 3 bases from V and 1 base from J, the junction contained 3 bases not matched to a gene. CDR3 amino acids: CATWDGNYYKKLF. CDR3 DNA: TGTGCCACCTGGGATGGTAATTATTATAAGAAACTCTTT.

This clone was counted a few times. This chain joins TRGV4 and TRGJP1. V dropped 2 bases and J dropped 5; count of bases not matched to a gene: 5. The germline gives CDR1 EGSTGY, CDR2 YDSYTSSV. There are 14 residues in the CDR3. The CDR3 sequence is CATWDEKTGWFKIF. CDR3 coding DNA: TGTGCCACCTGGGATGAAAAAACTGGTTGGTTCAAGATATTT.

Points on this clone: This may be a read error: a much more frequent sequence differs by one nucleotide. This sample includes further DNA sequences coding for the same CDR3. The chain recombines TRGV2 with TRGJ1 or TRGJ2. The CDR3 length is 13 residues. V dropped 0 bases and J dropped 7; count of bases not matched to a gene: 6. CDR1 is EGSNGY, CDR2 YDSYNSKV, per germline. As DNA, the CDR3 is TGTGCCACCTGGGACGGGCGGGGGTATAAGAAACTCTTT. Translating it yields CATWDGRGYKKLF.

This clone was seen only a few times. A read error may explain this, as a much larger clone is one base away. The chain is built from TRGV8 and TRGJ1 or TRGJ2. Trimming at V came to 3 bases and at J to 8 bases, leaving 4 bases not matched to a gene. Germline CDR1 reads VENAVY; CDR2 reads YDSYNSRV. The CDR3 covers 11 residues. CDR3 DNA sequence: TGTGCCACCTGGGATGGTGATAAGAAACTCTTT. Its translation is CATWDGDKKLF.

This clone was found a few times. Different DNA sequences within this sample yield the same CDR3. The chain couples TRGV8 to TRGJ1 or TRGJ2. CDR3 size: 11 residues. Germline CDR1 is VENAVY and CDR2 is YDSYNSRV. V lost 2 bases, J lost 9 bases, and 4 bases stayed unmatched. CDR3: CATWDKSKKLF. In DNA form, the CDR3 reads TGTGCCACCTGGGATAAAAGTAAGAAACTCTTT.

The sample holds a few counts of this clone. At one of its ends the junction is not consistent with the germline gene, which may arise from a read error. The V call is TRGV9, the J call TRGJ1 or TRGJ2. Germline lookup yields CDR1 GITISATS and CDR2 ISYDGTV (reference sequence). The CDR3 is 13 residues long. DNA for the CDR3: TGTGCCTTATGGGAGGTGCATTGGTATAAGAAACTCTTT. Its translation is CALWEVHWYKKLF.